The rows below give T cell receptor beta chains drawn from one sample of a study of a mutant IDH1 vaccine in newly diagnosed glioma. Method: immunoSEQ multiplex PCR; TCRdb's copy keeps in-frame clones and lacks some. Of tens of thousands of clones listed, 65% to 90% are singletons. These TCRs' antigens remain unknown. The sequencing used PBMCs, collected from a glioma patient whose treatment included an IDH1 peptide vaccine. These receptors all come from a man in his thirties or forties with glioma. Some clones in this sample may be carry-over from other donors' samples. Both conserved end residues are trimmed from each CDR3.

v_call: TRBV5-1
cdr3_length: 13
j_call: TRBJ1-3
cdr3_aa: ASSWDRASGNTIY

v_call: TRBV15
cdr3_length: 12
j_call: TRBJ1-2
cdr3_aa: ATSRDVSNYGYT

v_call: TRBV5-1
cdr3_length: 14
j_call: TRBJ1-1
cdr3_aa: ASKVRFGRMNTEAF

v_call: TRBV28
cdr3_length: 15
j_call: TRBJ1-2
cdr3_aa: ASSSGGAGPLNYGYT

v_call: TRBV2
cdr3_length: 11
j_call: TRBJ2-3
cdr3_aa: ASSVGLANTQY

v_call: TRBV10-2
cdr3_length: 10
j_call: TRBJ2-4
cdr3_aa: ASSDPGPPLA

v_call: TRBV7-2
cdr3_length: 15
j_call: TRBJ2-2
cdr3_aa: ASSLVVGSGSAGELF

v_call: TRBV27
cdr3_length: 11
j_call: TRBJ2-7
cdr3_aa: ASSLSTTYEQY

v_call: TRBV6-1
cdr3_length: 14
j_call: TRBJ2-7
cdr3_aa: ASSATSGGSSYEQY

v_call: TRBV7-8
cdr3_length: 9
j_call: TRBJ1-1
cdr3_aa: ASSLARVPF

v_call: TRBV4-3
cdr3_length: 12
j_call: TRBJ1-1
cdr3_aa: ASSQRGGVTEAF

v_call: TRBV5-4
cdr3_length: 12
j_call: TRBJ2-1
cdr3_aa: ASTLRSGRDEQF

v_call: TRBV28
cdr3_length: 15
j_call: TRBJ1-1
cdr3_aa: ASSLWVTGTLNTEAF

v_call: TRBV5-1
cdr3_length: 15
j_call: TRBJ2-1
cdr3_aa: ASSLAGASGGDLEQF

v_call: TRBV19
cdr3_length: 12
j_call: TRBJ1-2
cdr3_aa: AVSGPMGFYGYT

v_call: TRBV29-1
cdr3_length: 9
j_call: TRBJ1-1
cdr3_aa: SVEPGAEAF

v_call: TRBV6-5
cdr3_length: 11
j_call: TRBJ2-5
cdr3_aa: ASSRTVFETQY

v_call: TRBV5-6
cdr3_length: 16
j_call: TRBJ1-1
cdr3_aa: ASSLARQNLRMNTEAF

v_call: TRBV2
cdr3_length: 13
j_call: TRBJ2-7
cdr3_aa: ASSAALDRRYEQY

v_call: TRBV2
cdr3_length: 11
j_call: TRBJ2-7
cdr3_aa: ASRQGSPYEQY

v_call: TRBV7-6
cdr3_length: 12
j_call: TRBJ2-3
cdr3_aa: ASSKVARSDTQY

v_call: TRBV7-8
cdr3_length: 17
j_call: TRBJ1-4
cdr3_aa: ASSLVVRRVGGTNEKLF

v_call: TRBV27
cdr3_length: 12
j_call: TRBJ2-2
cdr3_aa: ASRGLVNTGELF

v_call: TRBV6-1
cdr3_length: 12
j_call: TRBJ1-1
cdr3_aa: TSSELRGNTEAF

v_call: TRBV4-3
cdr3_length: 18
j_call: TRBJ2-5
cdr3_aa: ASSPASKRTSGAAQETQY

v_call: TRBV19
cdr3_length: 11
j_call: TRBJ2-7
cdr3_aa: ASSQVGVSEQY

v_call: TRBV5-1
cdr3_length: 12
j_call: TRBJ2-5
cdr3_aa: ASSLRSGEKTQY

v_call: TRBV19
cdr3_length: 12
j_call: TRBJ2-2
cdr3_aa: ASTGYSNTGELF

v_call: TRBV28
cdr3_length: 14
j_call: TRBJ1-3
cdr3_aa: ASSTGALSPGNTIY

v_call: TRBV2
cdr3_length: 13
j_call: TRBJ2-5
cdr3_aa: ASSERVGVQETQY

v_call: TRBV28
cdr3_length: 12
j_call: TRBJ1-5
cdr3_aa: ASSFRGSNQPQH

v_call: TRBV28
cdr3_length: 11
j_call: TRBJ1-5
cdr3_aa: ASSDRGNQPQH

v_call: TRBV27
cdr3_length: 11
j_call: TRBJ1-4
cdr3_aa: ASSLLGAEKLF

v_call: TRBV6-5
cdr3_length: 11
j_call: TRBJ1-6
cdr3_aa: ASSYSGSGPLH

v_call: TRBV7-9
cdr3_length: 13
j_call: TRBJ2-7
cdr3_aa: ASSPRSIQGHEQY

v_call: TRBV5-4
cdr3_length: 10
j_call: TRBJ1-1
cdr3_aa: ASSSDGTEAF

v_call: TRBV7-6
cdr3_length: 13
j_call: TRBJ2-5
cdr3_aa: ASSLFVGGQETQY

v_call: TRBV9
cdr3_length: 12
j_call: TRBJ2-5
cdr3_aa: ASSAGLGFGEQY

v_call: TRBV7-9
cdr3_length: 11
j_call: TRBJ1-2
cdr3_aa: ASSPGENYGYT

v_call: TRBV19
cdr3_length: 11
j_call: TRBJ1-5
cdr3_aa: ASSVTEYQSQH

v_call: TRBV2
cdr3_length: 13
j_call: TRBJ1-5
cdr3_aa: ASSARTGENQPQH

v_call: TRBV9
cdr3_length: 14
j_call: TRBJ2-1
cdr3_aa: ASSVRDGGTYNEQF

v_call: TRBV18
cdr3_length: 13
j_call: TRBJ1-5
cdr3_aa: ASSPSGLGNQPQH

v_call: TRBV28
cdr3_length: 12
j_call: TRBJ1-1
cdr3_aa: ASSLIRGGTEAF

v_call: TRBV5-1
cdr3_length: 14
j_call: TRBJ1-2
cdr3_aa: ASSLAPGQGGYGYT

v_call: TRBV6-1
cdr3_length: 12
j_call: TRBJ1-1
cdr3_aa: ASRLTGGGTEAF

v_call: TRBV2
cdr3_length: 13
j_call: TRBJ1-2
cdr3_aa: ASIPGTGPGGGYT

v_call: TRBV5-1
cdr3_length: 13
j_call: TRBJ2-7
cdr3_aa: ASSLRTVSAYEQY

v_call: TRBV27
cdr3_length: 11
j_call: TRBJ1-4
cdr3_aa: ASSPTPSEKLF

v_call: TRBV5-1
cdr3_length: 11
j_call: TRBJ1-1
cdr3_aa: ASSRQGNTEAF